The T cell receptor (beta chain) under discussion was sequenced for a study of cytomegalovirus exposure and HLA in healthy donors. General study points: A classifier reportedly called cytomegalovirus status with high sensitivity and specificity.

Primers for the PCR totalled 60 Vbeta and 13 Jbeta. Produced via immunoSEQ multiplex PCR; TCRdb's table is partial and in-frame only. The sample includes about 130,000 clones, about two thirds of them seen just once. On this clone itself: Its target is not known.

The V end lost 1 base, the J end lost 5 bases, and 8 bases lay between the germline ends. Germline V gives CDR1 LNHNV, CDR2 YYDKDF (reference sequence). The CDR3 is 13 residues long. Sequencing was done on a sample of PBMCs. This TCR came from a man aged 50-60 years in good health and CMV-seropositive. V is TRBV15 and J is TRBJ2-5, with a possible D match to TRBD2 (5 bases). Here the CDR3 reads CATSRGPGETQYF. The CDR3 region has the DNA TGTGCCACCAGCAGAGGCCCGGGGGAGACCCAGTACTTC.